Below, 5 T cell receptor beta chains from the same sample are listed, as sequenced in a study of T cell repertoires in cytomegalovirus infection. From the reads, TCRdb called clonotypes with MiXCR, one entry per CDR3 protein. The sample has roughly 230,000 distinct CDR3 sequences, about a sixth seen once. Source material: CD8+ T cells from PBMCs. The source is a human donor in good health (CMV status not recorded). Some clones in this sample may be carry-over from other donors' samples.

The genes are TRBV6-6 and TRBJ2-7; the match to TRBD1 covers 9 bases. Germline V lookup: CDR1 MNHNY, CDR2 SVGAGI (reference sequence). The CDR3 totals 13 residues. V dropped 2 bases and J dropped 5; count of bases not matched to a gene: 1. CDR3 sequence reads: CASSYGQGNEQYF. DNA of the CDR3: TGTGCCAGCAGTTACGGACAGGGGAACGAGCAGTACTTC.

This clonotype was counted ten times or more. This sequence joins TRBV7-2 and TRBJ2-7; no firm D call. V gave up 4 bases and J gave up 2 bases, with 12 bases separating them. Germline CDR1 reads SGHTA; CDR2 reads FQGNSA. This CDR3 contains 14 residues. The DNA of the CDR3 is TGTGCCAGCAGCTCCGCGTCGATTGCCTACGAGCAGTACTTC. Encoded protein: CASSSASIAYEQYF.

V is TRBV10-3 and J is TRBJ2-7; 8 bases are a match to TRBD1. Germline V gives CDR1 ENHRY, CDR2 SYGVKD. J lost 6 bases, V lost 11 bases, and 9 bases had no gene match. The CDR3 covers 12 residues. DNA of the CDR3: TGTGCCTCAGGACAGGGTGCTCGCGAGCAGTACTTC. Translated: CASGQGAREQYF.

This clonotype was seen a few times. The chain recombines TRBV5-1 with TRBJ2-1; 11 bases map to TRBD2. V lost 0 bases to trimming and J lost 2 bases; unmatched junction nucleotides: 1. The CDR3 contains 16 residues. Germline CDR1 is SGHRS and CDR2 is YFSETQ. The CDR3 DNA is TGCGCCAGCAGCTTGGCTAGCGGGGGGACCTACAATGAGCAGTTCTTC. It encodes CASSLASGGTYNEQFF.

This clonotype was counted ten times or more. This chain joins TRBV7-2 and TRBJ2-7; TRBD1 is a possible D gene (5 bases). Germline V gives CDR1 SGHTA, CDR2 FQGNSA. The CDR3 sequence is 15 residues long. V gave up 4 bases and J gave up 0 bases, with 13 bases separating them. The CDR3 reads CASSSTVVSSYEQYF. In DNA, the CDR3 is TGTGCCAGCAGCTCGACAGTGGTAAGCTCCTACGAGCAGTACTTC.